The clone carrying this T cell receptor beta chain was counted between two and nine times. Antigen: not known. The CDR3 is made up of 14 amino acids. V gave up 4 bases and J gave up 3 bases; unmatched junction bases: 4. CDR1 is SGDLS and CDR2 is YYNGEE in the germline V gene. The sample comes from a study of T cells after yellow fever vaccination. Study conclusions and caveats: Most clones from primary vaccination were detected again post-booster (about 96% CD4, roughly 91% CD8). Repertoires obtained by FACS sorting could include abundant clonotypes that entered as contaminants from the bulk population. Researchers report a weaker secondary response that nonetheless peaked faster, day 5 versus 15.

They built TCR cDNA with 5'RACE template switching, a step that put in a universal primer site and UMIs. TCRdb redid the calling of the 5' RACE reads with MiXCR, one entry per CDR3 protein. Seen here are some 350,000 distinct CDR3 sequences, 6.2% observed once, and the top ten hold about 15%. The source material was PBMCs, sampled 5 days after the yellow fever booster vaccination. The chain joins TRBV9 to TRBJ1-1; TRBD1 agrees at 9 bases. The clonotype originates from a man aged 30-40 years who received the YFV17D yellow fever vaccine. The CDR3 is CASSNTGGHTEAFF. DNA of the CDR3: TGTGCCAGCAGCAACACAGGGGGCCACACTGAAGCTTTCTTT.